These 9 T cell receptor beta chains were all obtained from the same sample, sequenced in a study of blood T cell repertoires in COVID-19. The data were produced by immunoSEQ multiplex PCR, yet TCRdb's version contains in-frame clones alone and is incomplete. The sample lists tens of thousands of clones, over 80% occurring once. Sequenced input: peripheral blood. These TCRs come from a man aged 50-60 years with active COVID-19.

This chain uses TRBV11-3 with TRBJ2-7, with D tentatively TRBD1 (5 bases). Germline CDR1 is SGHNT and CDR2 is YENEEA. CDR3 length equals 15 residues. The V end was cut by 2 bases, the J end by 6 bases, with 17 bases between. CDR3 bases: TGTGCCAGCAGCTTAATTGGGCAGGGTACTGGCGAGCAGTACTTC. As protein: CASSLIGQGTGEQYF. The variable domain in full, with the rest retrieved from reference TRBV11-3 and TRBJ2-7, is EAGVVQSPRYKIIEKKQPVAFWCNPISGHNTLYWYLQNLGQGPELLIRYENEEAVDDSQLPKDRFSAERLKGVDSTLKIQPAELGDSAVYLCASSLIGQGTGEQYFGPGTRLTVT.

The chain carries TRBV19 and TRBJ2-3; the D gene is possibly TRBD2 (5 bases). Trimming removed 1 base from V and 0 bases from J, with 8 bases in between. Per germline, CDR1 LNHDA and CDR2 SQIVND (reference sequence). The CDR3 runs to 15 residues. CDR3 bases: TGTGCCAGTAGTATAGCGGGGATTAGCACAGATACGCAGTATTTT. Its protein is CASSIAGISTDTQYF.

Note on this clone: The junction does not match germline at one end; this may be a read error. The chain has TRBV7-2 and TRBJ1-5, with 7 bases lining up with TRBD1. CDR1 and CDR2 (germline): SGHTA, FQGNSA. This CDR3 comprises 16 residues. The CDR3, as DNA: TGTGCCAGCAGCCTAGCTGTGGCGACAGGGACCAGTACCCAGCATTTT. Translated: CASSLAVATGTSTQHF.

The chain recombines TRBV7-8 with TRBJ1-4; the D gene is possibly TRBD1 (6 bases). Germline CDR1 SGHVS, CDR2 FQNEAQ. CDR3 length: 15 residues. V was shortened by 3 bases and J by 14 bases, with 22 bases between the two germline ends. CDR3 region: CASSFKTGINEGLFF. In DNA, the CDR3 is TGTGCCAGCAGCTTTAAAACAGGGATTAATGAAGGGCTGTTTTTT.

The chain couples TRBV20-1 to TRBJ2-5, with D unclear. CDR1 DFQATT and CDR2 SNEGSKA come from the germline V gene (reference sequence). The CDR3 spans 11 residues. The V end lost 6 bases, the J end lost 2 bases, and 7 bases lay between the germline ends. In DNA form, the CDR3 reads TGCAGTGCGACGGAGCAAGAGACCCAGTACTTC. Its translation: CSATEQETQYF.

The chain recombines TRBV15 with TRBJ2-7; D is uncertain. The CDR3 consists of 13 residues. CDR1 and CDR2 (germline): LNHNV, YYDKDF (reference sequence). V was cut by 0 bases and J by 6 bases, with 9 bases left in between. This CDR3 reads CATSRERRGEQYF. The CDR3 DNA is TGTGCCACCAGCAGAGAACGGCGCGGCGAGCAGTACTTC.

The chain couples TRBV7-2 to TRBJ2-7; 7 bases align to TRBD1. The CDR3 sequence is 15 residues long. CDR1 SGHTA and CDR2 FQGNSA come from the germline V gene. Trimming cost V 1 base and J 2 bases; bases outside gene matches: 5. CDR3 sequence: CASSLEVGQAYEQYF. The CDR3 coding sequence is TGTGCCAGCAGCTTAGAAGTTGGACAGGCCTACGAGCAGTACTTC.

The CDR3 loop is CASSFLGGADTQYF. The CDR3 DNA sequence: TGTGCCAGCAGCTTCTTAGGGGGCGCGGATACGCAGTATTTT. The gene calls are TRBV7-3 and TRBJ2-3; the match to TRBD1 covers 7 bases. The CDR3 contains 14 residues. V lost 3 bases and J lost 6; bases outside the gene matches: 6. CDR1 and CDR2 from the germline V gene are SGHTA and FQGTGA.

In this sample, this clone turned up a few times. This chain joins TRBV7-9 and TRBJ2-7, with a weak D call TRBD1 (5 bases). The CDR3 consists of 14 residues. The germline V gene has CDR1 SEHNR and CDR2 FQNEAQ (reference sequence). The germline V and J ends were trimmed by 1 base and 6 bases, with 13 bases remaining between them. CDR3 sequence: CASSLGQGLSEQYF. The CDR3 nucleotides read TGTGCCAGCAGCTTAGGGCAGGGCCTTAGCGAGCAGTACTTC. The full variable domain, its missing parts supplied by reference TRBV7-9 and TRBJ2-7, is DTGVSQNPRHKITKRGQNVTFRCDPISEHNRLYWYRQTLGQGPEFLTYFQNEAQLEKSRLLSDRFSAERPKGSFSTLEIQRTEQGDSAMYLCASSLGQGLSEQYFGPGTRLTVT.